Listed here is a single T cell receptor beta chain. Its antigen is still unknown. V was pared by 5 bases and J by 4 bases, with 22 bases between. Germline V gives CDR1 SGHAT, CDR2 FQDESV (reference sequence). This CDR3 spans 17 amino acids. A J-beta primer mix and a sample-barcoded 5' primer were used in a second PCR of roughly 6 to 11 cycles. Via MiXCR, TCRdb re-called the 5' RACE reads, giving one row per CDR3 protein. Here the sample spans roughly 2 million distinct CDR3 sequences, around half being singletons. These data come from a study of blood T cells in healthy people across ages. General study findings and limits: Diversity estimated from one million T cells was considered an underestimate. Higher diversity, along with more naive CD4+ cells, distinguished long-lived donors from aged donors. Correlation between TCR beta diversity and naive T cell percentage was strong.

This chain links TRBV11-1 with TRBJ2-3; the D is unclear. The receptor was derived from a middle-aged woman in good health. Sample: blood. CDR3 in DNA: TGTGCCAGCAGCCCGCCCATGACGCGCGGAGATTCAGATACGCAGTATTTT. Translated: CASSPPMTRGDSDTQYF.